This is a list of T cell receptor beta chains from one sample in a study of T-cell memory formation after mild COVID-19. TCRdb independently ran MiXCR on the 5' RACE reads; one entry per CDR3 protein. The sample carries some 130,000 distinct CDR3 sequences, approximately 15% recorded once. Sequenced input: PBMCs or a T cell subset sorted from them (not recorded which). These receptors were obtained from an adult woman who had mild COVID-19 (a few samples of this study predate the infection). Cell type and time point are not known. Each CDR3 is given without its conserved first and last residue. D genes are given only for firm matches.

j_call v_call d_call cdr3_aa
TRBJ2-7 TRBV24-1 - ATSDRNYEQY
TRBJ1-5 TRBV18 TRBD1 ASSQTGNQPQH
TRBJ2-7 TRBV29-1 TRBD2 SVQGSGSHLDEQY
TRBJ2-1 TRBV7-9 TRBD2 ASSSLGGSGRATSYNEQF
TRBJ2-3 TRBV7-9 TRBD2 ASSPALLAGGTDTQY
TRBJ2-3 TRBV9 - ASSVDGERTDTQY
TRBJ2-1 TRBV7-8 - ASSLDRLAITEQF
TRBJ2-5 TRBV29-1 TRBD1 SVEQRQGRLLKTQY
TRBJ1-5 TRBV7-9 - ASSLWNFSGRGQPQH
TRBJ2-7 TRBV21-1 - ASSKVARSSYEQY
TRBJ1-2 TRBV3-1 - ASSQDGQSGYT
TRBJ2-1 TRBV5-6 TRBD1 ASSLYGTGSNEQF
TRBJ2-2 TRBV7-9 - ASSQTSTGELF
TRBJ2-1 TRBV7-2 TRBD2 ASTFSPGTSAHNEQF
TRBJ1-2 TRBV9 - ASSVGADNYGYT
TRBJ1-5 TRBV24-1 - ATSAGGGNQPQH
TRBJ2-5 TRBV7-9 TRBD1 ASSLANLRDRVAETQY
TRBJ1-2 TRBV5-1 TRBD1 ASSLQGGINNYGYT
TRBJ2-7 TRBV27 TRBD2 ASSPGGSGSSYEQY
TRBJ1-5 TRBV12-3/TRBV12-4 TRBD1 ASSPTGGFQPQH
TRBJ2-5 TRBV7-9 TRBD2 ASSAGGLGETQY
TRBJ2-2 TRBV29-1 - SVLGGSGNTGELF
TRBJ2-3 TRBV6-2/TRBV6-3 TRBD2 ASSYSLAGPTDTQY
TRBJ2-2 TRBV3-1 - ASSHRDGNTGELF
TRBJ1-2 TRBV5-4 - ASSNAGQSYGYT
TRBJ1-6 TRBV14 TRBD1 ASSPQGANSPLH
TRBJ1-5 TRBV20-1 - SASRGDYNQPQH
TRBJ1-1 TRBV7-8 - ASRPDPGAGTEAF